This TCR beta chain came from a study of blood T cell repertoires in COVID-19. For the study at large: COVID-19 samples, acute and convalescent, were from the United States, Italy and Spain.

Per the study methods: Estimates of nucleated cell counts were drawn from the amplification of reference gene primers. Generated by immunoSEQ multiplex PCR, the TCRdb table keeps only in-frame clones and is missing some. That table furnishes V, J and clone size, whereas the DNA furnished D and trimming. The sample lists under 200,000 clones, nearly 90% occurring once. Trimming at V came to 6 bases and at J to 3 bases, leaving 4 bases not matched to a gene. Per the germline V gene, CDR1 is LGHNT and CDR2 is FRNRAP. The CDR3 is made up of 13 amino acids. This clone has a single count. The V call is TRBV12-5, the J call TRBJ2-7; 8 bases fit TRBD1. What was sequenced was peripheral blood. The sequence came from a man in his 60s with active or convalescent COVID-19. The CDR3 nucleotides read TGTGCTAGTGGAGGACAGGGCATCTACGAGCAGTACTTC. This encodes CASGGQGIYEQYF.